The 25 T cell receptor beta chains below all came from one sample that was sequenced in a study of T-cell reconstitution after alpha-beta-depleted transplantation in children. It was with unique molecular identifiers that the TCRbeta library was prepared. TCRdb called the PCR reads again in MiXCR, with one record for every CDR3 protein. The sample lists about 980,000 distinct CDR3 sequences; about 30% were seen once. The sample in question was PBMCs, mostly from graft donor cells, obtained 360 days after TCRalphabeta/CD19-depleted stem cell transplant. These receptors were taken from a boy under two years old who had a stem cell transplant for SCID, so the T cells may come from the graft donor.

This clonotype has only a few counts. The chain combines TRBV28 with TRBJ2-3; D unclear. Germline CDR1 and CDR2: MDHEN and SYDVKM. Trimming took 6 bases from V and 0 from J, leaving 19 bases between them. The length of the CDR3 is 17 residues. In DNA form, the CDR3 reads TGTGCCAGCAGCAATTGGGCTAGTGTCACTAGCACAGATACGCAGTATTTT. It is translated as CASSNWASVTSTDTQYF.

This clonotype was found a few times. The chain links TRBV5-1 to TRBJ2-3, with 13 bases identical to TRBD2. The CDR3 runs to 15 residues. With 6 bases clipped from V and 4 bases from J, the junction kept 5 bases outside the gene matches. Per the germline V gene, CDR1 is SGHRS and CDR2 is YFSETQ. The CDR3 region has the DNA TGCGCCAGCAACGGACTAGCGGGGGCGGCAGATACGCAGTATTTT. It translates to CASNGLAGAADTQYF.

V is TRBV15 and J is TRBJ1-5, with D possibly TRBD1 on 5 matching bases. Trimming stripped 0 bases from V and 2 bases from J, with 14 bases between. This CDR3 is built from 17 residues. Germline CDR1 reads LNHNV; CDR2 reads YYDKDF (reference sequence). CDR3 protein: CATSRDWGDGGNQPQHF. In DNA form, the CDR3 reads TGTGCCACCAGCAGAGATTGGGGGGACGGGGGCAATCAGCCCCAGCATTTT.

Concerning this clonotype: The missing conserved phenylalanine or tryptophan at the end of this CDR3 makes a read error likely. The V and J genes are TRBV18 and TRBJ1-5; D may be TRBD1 (6 bases). The V gene's germline CDR1 is KGHSH and CDR2 LQKENI. The V end was cut by 4 bases, the J end by 2 bases, with 12 bases between. The length of the CDR3 is 15 residues. CDR3 sequence reads: CASSRGAGGNQPQHC. In nucleotides, the CDR3 is TGTGCCAGCTCACGGGGGGCTGGGGGCAATCAGCCCCAGCATTGT.

The rearrangement joins TRBV19 to TRBJ2-7; D is unresolved. Trimming pared 1 base from V and 5 bases from J, leaving 18 bases between. This CDR3 contains 16 residues. Germline V gives CDR1 LNHDA, CDR2 SQIVND (reference sequence). The CDR3 sequence is CASSIVLRLPTHEQYF. CDR3 DNA sequence: TGTGCCAGTAGTATAGTTCTGAGACTTCCTACCCACGAGCAGTACTTC.

This clonotype was seen a few times. The CDR3 DNA reads TGTGCCAGCAGCTTGGGGTCCATTTATGAGCAGTTCTTC. Translating it yields CASSLGSIYEQFF. The chain has TRBV7-9 and TRBJ2-1; D call uncertain. With 3 bases removed from V and 8 bases from J, the gap between germline ends came to 11 bases. The CDR3 runs to 13 residues. In germline, CDR1 is SEHNR, CDR2 FQNEAQ (reference sequence).

Concerning this clonotype: The junction shows a germline mismatch at one end, possibly a read error. The V and J genes are TRBV2 and TRBJ2-6; 7 bases are a match to TRBD1. Germline V gives CDR1 SNHLY, CDR2 FYNNEI. The CDR3 has 13 amino acids. CDR3 residues: CASSGTGVNVLTF. The CDR3 region has the DNA TGTGCCAGCAGTGGTACAGGGGTCAACGTCCTGACTTTC.

Only a few counts were recorded for this clonotype. The chain recombines TRBV7-2 with TRBJ2-5, with 13 nucleotides matching TRBD2. Germline V gene lookup returns CDR1 SGHTA and CDR2 FQGNSA. V shed 2 bases, J shed 9 bases, and the junction held 6 bases outside the gene matches. The CDR3 has 15 residues. The CDR3 bases are TGTGCCAGCAGCTTAAGACTAGCGGGGGGTGGGGCCCAGTACTTC. As protein: CASSLRLAGGGAQYF.

This rearrangement joins TRBV13 to TRBJ2-1; 7 bases are a match to TRBD2. With V trimmed by 5 bases and J by 8 bases, 6 bases remained unmatched. The CDR3 loop spans 13 amino acids. From germline, CDR1 is PRHDT and CDR2 FYEKMQ (reference sequence). The CDR3 loop is CASSKMGGDEQFF. The CDR3 region has the DNA TGTGCCAGCAGCAAAATGGGGGGGGATGAGCAGTTCTTC.

The J gene is TRBJ1-1, the V gene TRBV5-1, with D unclear. V lost 1 base, J lost 1 base, and 11 bases lay in between. This CDR3 is 15 amino acids long. Germline values: CDR1 SGHRS, CDR2 YFSETQ. CDR3 loop: CASSLLGGRNTEAFF. The CDR3 bases are TGCGCCAGCAGCTTGCTGGGTGGCCGGAACACTGAAGCTTTCTTT.

The gene calls are TRBV7-9 and TRBJ1-3; D not certain. The CDR3 length is 16 residues. CDR1 SEHNR and CDR2 FQNEAQ come from the germline V gene (reference sequence). Trimming shortened V by 5 bases and J by 4 bases, and 18 bases separated the two germline ends. The CDR3 protein is CASSATRPSGGNTIYF. The CDR3 DNA follows: TGTGCCAGCAGCGCTACCCGGCCCTCGGGCGGAAACACCATATATTTT. The full variable domain, rest sourced from reference TRBV7-9 and TRBJ1-3, is DTGVSQNPRHKITKRGQNVTFRCDPISEHNRLYWYRQTLGQGPEFLTYFQNEAQLEKSRLLSDRFSAERPKGSFSTLEIQRTEQGDSAMYLCASSATRPSGGNTIYFGEGSWLTVV.

The chain carries TRBV12-3 or TRBV12-4 and TRBJ1-1, with D perhaps TRBD1 (5 bases). The ends were cut back, 5 bases at V and 1 base at J, with 14 bases in the middle. The CDR3 totals 15 residues. The CDR3 reads CASSPLEGPNTEAFF. The CDR3 coding sequence is TGTGCCAGCAGTCCACTCGAGGGACCGAACACTGAAGCTTTCTTT.

J is TRBJ1-5 and V is TRBV20-1; TRBD1 is a possible D gene (5 bases). Germline CDR1 is DFQATT and CDR2 is SNEGSKA (reference sequence). The CDR3 covers 13 residues. The V gene lost 6 bases and the J gene lost 4 bases, with 13 bases spanning the gap. The CDR3 DNA sequence: TGCAGTGCGAGGGGACCGACGAATCAGCCCCAGCATTTT. Its translation: CSARGPTNQPQHF.

This clonotype has just a few counts. The chain couples TRBV7-9 to TRBJ2-1, with D perhaps matching TRBD1 (6 bases). Deletions cut 3 bases from V and 5 bases from J, with 14 bases between. CDR3 length: 15 amino acids. Germline V CDR1 and CDR2: SEHNR, FQNEAQ (reference sequence). The CDR3 sequence: CASSFLGRDNNEQFF. The CDR3 DNA is TGTGCCAGCAGCTTCCTAGGTAGGGACAACAATGAGCAGTTCTTC.

The rearrangement uses TRBV19 and TRBJ2-1; 8 nucleotides align to TRBD1. The CDR3 is 16 residues long. CDR1 and CDR2 (germline): LNHDA, SQIVND (reference sequence). The V and J ends lost 3 bases and 2 bases, in that order; junction bases with no gene match: 6. CDR3 bases: TGTGCCAGTAGTATCCGGACAGGGATGCCCTACAATGAGCAGTTCTTC. Encoded protein: CASSIRTGMPYNEQFF.

V and J are TRBV10-3 and TRBJ1-4, with D perhaps matching TRBD1 (5 bases). Germline loops: CDR1 ENHRY, CDR2 SYGVKD. This CDR3 region has 13 residues. V lost 6 bases and J lost 5, with 10 bases in between. CDR3 coding DNA: TGTGCCATCAGGGGACGGGCAAATGAAAAACTGTTTTTT. It is translated as CAIRGRANEKLFF.

This chain links TRBV4-1 with TRBJ1-2, with D uncertain. The germline CDR1 and CDR2 sequences are MGHRA and YSYEKL. With 4 bases removed from V and 8 bases from J, the gap between germline ends came to 14 bases. The CDR3 sequence is 13 residues long. CDR3 in DNA: TGCGCCAGCAGCCCATACCGGGGTTTGGGCTACACCTTC. This encodes CASSPYRGLGYTF.

This rearrangement joins TRBV7-9 to TRBJ1-2; D remains ambiguous. Trimming removed 5 bases at V and 4 bases at J, with 14 bases between. Germline CDR1 SEHNR, CDR2 FQNEAQ (reference sequence). This CDR3 has 14 residues. The CDR3 reads CASSLLERGYGYTF. The DNA for the CDR3 is TGTGCCAGCAGCCTCCTCGAGCGCGGCTATGGCTACACCTTC.

The chain couples TRBV11-2 to TRBJ2-3; D possibly corresponds to TRBD1 (5 bases). The CDR3 is made up of 17 amino acids. CDR1 and CDR2 from the germline V gene are SGHAT and FQNNGV. The ends were cut back, 0 bases at V and 0 bases at J, with 13 bases in the middle. The CDR3 coding sequence is TGTGCCAGCAGCTTAGAGTCACAGGCGATGAGCACAGATACGCAGTATTTT. Protein sequence: CASSLESQAMSTDTQYF. The whole variable domain, filled in from reference TRBV11-2 and TRBJ2-3, reads EAGVAQSPRYKIIEKRQSVAFWCNPISGHATLYWYQQILGQGPKLLIQFQNNGVVDDSQLPKDRFSAERLKGVDSTLKIQPAKLEDSAVYLCASSLESQAMSTDTQYFGPGTRLTVL.

V and J are TRBV20-1 and TRBJ2-5; D possibly corresponds to TRBD2 (5 bases). There are 15 residues in the CDR3. Germline V gene lookup returns CDR1 DFQATT and CDR2 SNEGSKA (reference sequence). The V end lost 0 bases, the J end lost 0 bases, and 11 bases lay between the germline ends. DNA of the CDR3: TGCAGTGCTAGAGATATGGGCGGGTACCAAGAGACCCAGTACTTC. Translated: CSARDMGGYQETQYF.

This chain uses TRBV7-2 with TRBJ1-1; 9 bases match TRBD1. There are 15 residues in the CDR3. Germline assignment: CDR1 SGHTA and CDR2 FQGNSA. The ends lost 5 bases at V and 0 bases at J; junction bases unmatched: 4. CDR3: CASSVYRGLNTEAFF. The CDR3 DNA reads as TGTGCCAGCAGCGTCTACAGGGGGCTGAACACTGAAGCTTTCTTT.

This clonotype was counted a few times. This chain connects TRBV18 to TRBJ2-4; D not resolved. The germline CDR1 and CDR2 sequences are KGHSH and LQKENI. Trimming took 1 base from V and 0 from J, leaving 13 bases between them. The CDR3 extends over 17 amino acids. The CDR3 bases are TGTGCCAGCTCACCACAAGGGTCCCCGGGAGCCAAAAACATTCAGTACTTC. Its protein is CASSPQGSPGAKNIQYF.

The chain uses TRBV7-9 and TRBJ2-1; D is possibly TRBD1 (5 bases). V lost 0 bases and J lost 7, with 13 bases in between. CDR1 and CDR2 from the germline V gene are SEHNR and FQNEAQ (reference sequence). The CDR3 has 15 amino acids. The CDR3 DNA sequence: TGTGCCAGCAGCTTAGCGGACATTCTACTAAATGAGCAGTTCTTC. Its protein product is CASSLADILLNEQFF.

The chain carries TRBV5-1 and TRBJ1-1; D is perhaps TRBD1 (5 bases). The CDR3 spans 15 residues. The germline CDR1 and CDR2 sequences are SGHRS and YFSETQ. V was cut by 7 bases and J by 6 bases, with 22 bases left in between. This CDR3 is CASGKGTPSRAEAFF. In DNA, the CDR3 is TGCGCCAGCGGAAAAGGGACCCCTTCCCGGGCTGAAGCTTTCTTT.

The CDR3 DNA follows: TGTGCCACCAGCACCGGACCTGGGGGCACAGATACGCAGTATTTT. Amino acids: CATSTGPGGTDTQYF. The chain is built from TRBV15 and TRBJ2-3; D gene uncertain. Germline CDR1 and CDR2: LNHNV and YYDKDF (reference sequence). Trimming stripped 4 bases from V and 1 base from J, with 12 bases between. The CDR3 covers 15 residues.